This T cell receptor (beta chain) was sequenced in a study of vaccination and CD4 T cells after COVID-19. In its sample, this clonotype was seen a few times. What it recognizes is unknown. With the Oncomine TCR Beta short-read assay, DNA from cultured CD4+ T cells was sequenced. TCRdb itself ran the PCR reads through MiXCR, one entry per CDR3 protein. The data show approximately 15,000 distinct CDR3 sequences, around 30% seen once. Treatment of the sample: approximately 9-day PBMC culture with coronavirus spike peptide pools or control peptides (ViraFEST assay). The V gene lost 1 base and the J gene lost 4 bases, with 13 bases spanning the gap. Germline values: CDR1 LNHDA, CDR2 SQIVND (reference sequence). The CDR3 runs to 16 residues.

The source of this sequence is a human donor with COVID-19. Sequenced material: cultured CD4+ T cells from blood. This sequence joins TRBV19 and TRBJ2-2; TRBD2 is a possible D gene (5 bases). CDR3 DNA: TGTGCCAGTAGTATAGGGTTGGGAGTGATCACCGGGGAGCTGTTTTTT. This gives the protein CASSIGLGVITGELFF. The full variable domain, in which reference TRBV19 and TRBJ2-2 provide the parts outside the CDR3, is DGGITQSPKYLFRKEGQNVTLSCEQNLNHDAMYWYRQDPGQGLRLIYYSQIVNDFQKGDIAEGYSVSREKKESFPLTVTSAQKNPTAFYLCASSIGLGVITGELFFGEGSRLTVL.